These 31 T cell receptor beta chains originate from one sample sequenced in a study of shared clonotypes between healthy human individuals (dated by TCRdb to 2018 to 2021). Library preparation employed the immunoSEQ multiplex PCR assay. Entries here come from immuneACCESS through TCRdb and include only in-frame sequences with V and J called. Some clones fail to appear in such tables; in the studies checked, an unresolved V gene covers under half of the shortfall, and the cause of the remainder is unknown. The sample data list roughly 640,000 clones, and around 67% of these were observed just once. Of the sample, under 2% falls within the top ten clones. Sequencing used memory CD4+ T cells sorted from blood. Interpreted using the paper, the cell subset or site label stands for: CD45RA-negative fraction. The receptors come from a woman aged 25 to 39 in good health.

The table lists this clone with a few counts. This chain uses TRBV2 with TRBJ1-2, with 9 bases identical to TRBD1. V lost 7 bases and J lost 2; bases outside the gene matches: 8. Germline lookup yields CDR1 SNHLY and CDR2 FYNNEI. The CDR3 is 15 residues long. CDR3 bases: TGTGCCAGCAACTGGGGACAGGGTCCAAACTATGGCTACACCTTC. Its protein product is CASNWGQGPNYGYTF. The full variable domain, in which reference TRBV2 and TRBJ1-2 provide the parts outside the CDR3, is EPEVTQTPSHQVTQMGQEVILRCVPISNHLYFYWYRQILGQKVEFLVSFYNNEISEKSEIFDDQFSVERPDGSNFTLKIRSTKLEDSAMYFCASNWGQGPNYGYTFGSGTRLTVV.

This sequence joins TRBV6-5 and TRBJ2-1, with TRBD2 identical over 14 bases. The CDR3 has 14 amino acids. The trim removed 5 bases at V and 11 bases at J, leaving 5 bases unmatched. Germline V gene data show CDR1 as MNHEY and CDR2 as SVGAGI. CDR3 coding DNA: TGTGCCAGCAGTCCGACTAGCGGGAGGGCCAAGCAGTTCTTC. Translation: CASSPTSGRAKQFF.

The table lists this clone with a few counts. The chain uses TRBV7-2 and TRBJ2-2, with a possible D match to TRBD2 (6 bases). In germline, CDR1 is SGHTA, CDR2 FQGNSA. This CDR3 region has 16 residues. V lost 4 bases and J 2 bases, leaving 14 bases between the germline ends. CDR3 bases: TGTGCCAGCAGCTCCTCCATGGGGGGTAACACCGGGGAGCTGTTTTTT. Amino acid sequence: CASSSSMGGNTGELFF.

The V and J genes are TRBV19 and TRBJ2-1; 7 positions agree with TRBD2. This CDR3 region has 14 residues. Germline CDR1 LNHDA, CDR2 SQIVND (reference sequence). Trimming took 6 bases from V and 0 from J; bases not matched to a gene: 2. This CDR3 reads CASRTSISYNEQFF. CDR3 nucleotides: TGTGCCAGTAGGACTAGCATCTCCTACAATGAGCAGTTCTTC.

This chain links TRBV6-5 with TRBJ2-7; D call uncertain. Germline loops: CDR1 MNHEY, CDR2 SVGAGI. This CDR3 comprises 15 residues. V was clipped by 3 bases and J by 0 bases, with 12 bases between them. The CDR3 nucleotides read TGTGCCAGCAGTTATGGCAGGACGAGCTCCTACGAGCAGTACTTC. This codes for CASSYGRTSSYEQYF.

This clone came up many times. This rearrangement joins TRBV5-4 to TRBJ2-7; D gene uncertain. This CDR3 has 11 amino acids. The germline V gene encodes CDR1 SGHNT and CDR2 YYREEE (reference sequence). Trimming pared 1 base from V and 7 bases from J, leaving 6 bases between. CDR3 protein: CASSLSSEQYF. The CDR3 DNA follows: TGTGCCAGCAGCTTGTCGTCAGAGCAGTACTTC. Filled out from reference TRBV5-4 and TRBJ2-7, the complete variable domain reads ETGVTQSPTHLIKTRGQQVTLRCSSQSGHNTVSWYQQALGQGPQFIFQYYREEENGRGNFPPRFSGLQFPNYSSELNVNALELDDSALYLCASSLSSEQYFGPGTRLTVT.

The chain uses TRBV28 and TRBJ2-2, with 7 bases that match TRBD2. After removal of 3 bases from V and 8 bases from J, the junction contained 12 bases not matched to a gene. CDR1 and CDR2 (germline): MDHEN, SYDVKM. This CDR3 has 16 amino acids. CDR3 sequence: CASSFSGDPLVGELFF. CDR3 in DNA: TGTGCCAGCAGTTTCAGCGGGGACCCTTTGGTGGGGGAGCTGTTTTTT.

The genes are TRBV5-1 and TRBJ1-4, with 8 positions matching TRBD1. The CDR3 extends over 15 amino acids. V shed 4 bases, J shed 8 bases, and the junction held 10 bases outside the gene matches. Germline V CDR1 and CDR2: SGHRS, YFSETQ. This CDR3 reads CASSRTGSEGEKLFF. The CDR3 nucleotides are TGCGCCAGCAGCCGGACAGGGTCGGAGGGGGAAAAACTGTTTTTT.

The chain has TRBV2 and TRBJ2-1; 9 nucleotides line up with TRBD2. V lost 5 bases and J lost 7; bases outside the gene matches: 9. The CDR3 totals 15 residues. Looked up from germline, CDR1 is SNHLY and CDR2 is FYNNEI. CDR3 residues: CASSPLAGEANEQFF. CDR3 in DNA: TGTGCCAGCAGTCCTTTAGCGGGAGAGGCTAATGAGCAGTTCTTC. The complete variable domain, with remaining parts taken from reference TRBV2 and TRBJ2-1, reads EPEVTQTPSHQVTQMGQEVILRCVPISNHLYFYWYRQILGQKVEFLVSFYNNEISEKSEIFDDQFSVERPDGSNFTLKIRSTKLEDSAMYFCASSPLAGEANEQFFGPGTRLTVL.

The chain combines TRBV5-1 with TRBJ2-2, with TRBD1 matching over 9 bases. The CDR3 covers 16 residues. The germline CDR1 and CDR2 sequences are SGHRS and YFSETQ. V lost 0 bases to trimming and J lost 5 bases; unmatched junction nucleotides: 5. CDR3 loop: CASSLVGTGSTGELFF. The CDR3 coding sequence is TGCGCCAGCAGCTTGGTTGGGACAGGGAGTACCGGGGAGCTGTTTTTT.

The CDR3 is CASSAGLAGVTQYF. The CDR3 DNA reads as TGCGCCAGCAGTGCGGGACTAGCGGGAGTGACCCAGTACTTC. The chain employs TRBV10-2 and TRBJ2-5; the match to TRBD2 covers 14 bases. CDR3 length equals 14 residues. Trimming cost V 4 bases and J 7 bases; bases outside gene matches: 2. Germline V gene lookup returns CDR1 WSHSY and CDR2 SAAADI.

This clone was recorded a few times. V gene TRBV28 combines with J gene TRBJ2-2, with 9 positions matching TRBD2. With 5 bases clipped from V and 4 bases from J, the junction kept 5 bases outside the gene matches. The CDR3 contains 15 residues. Germline CDR1 MDHEN, CDR2 SYDVKM. CDR3 bases: TGTGCCAGCAGTATTAGCGGGAGCGGCACCGGGGAGCTGTTTTTT. This encodes CASSISGSGTGELFF.

The chain is built from TRBV9 and TRBJ2-1, with 7 bases that match TRBD2. Per germline, CDR1 SGDLS and CDR2 YYNGEE. The trim removed 2 bases at V and 7 bases at J, leaving 6 bases unmatched. The CDR3 loop spans 14 amino acids. In nucleotides, the CDR3 is TGTGCCAGCAGCGTGGGAGGGGATACGAATGAGCAGTTCTTC. Protein product: CASSVGGDTNEQFF.

This clone showed up just a few times. The chain is built from TRBV4-2 and TRBJ2-5; no clear D. Trimming cost V 0 bases and J 2 bases, with 7 bases left between them. The CDR3 is 14 residues long. The germline gives CDR1 LGHNA, CDR2 YNFKEQ. The CDR3 DNA follows: TGTGCCAGCAGCCAAGAACCCCTACAAGAGACCCAGTACTTC. Protein sequence: CASSQEPLQETQYF.

The V gene is TRBV5-5, the J gene TRBJ2-7, with D maybe TRBD1 (5 bases). There are 15 residues in the CDR3. Trimming took off 0 bases at V and 3 bases at J, with 13 bases between the two ends. The V gene's germline CDR1 is SGHKS and CDR2 YYEKEE (reference sequence). CDR3 DNA: TGTGCCAGCAGCTTGGCAGGGCAACCCCTCTACGAGCAGTACTTC. Translated: CASSLAGQPLYEQYF.

A single count supports this clone. V gene TRBV14 combines with J gene TRBJ2-4, with 7 bases identical to TRBD1. Germline V gene data show CDR1 as SGHDN and CDR2 as FVKESK. The CDR3 has 14 amino acids. V was clipped by 4 bases and J by 5 bases; unmatched bases: 5. For the CDR3, the DNA is TGTGCCAGCAGCCCTTTTGGACAGGAAAACATTCAGTACTTC. Translating it yields CASSPFGQENIQYF.

The genes are TRBV14 and TRBJ2-7; TRBD2 matches at 7 bases. Germline assignment: CDR1 SGHDN and CDR2 FVKESK. V was clipped by 1 base and J by 9 bases; unmatched bases: 3. The CDR3 loop spans 12 amino acids. CDR3 amino acids: CASSQAGGTQYF. The CDR3 coding sequence is TGTGCCAGCAGCCAAGCGGGGGGAACGCAGTACTTC.

The J gene is TRBJ1-4, the V gene TRBV7-9; 8 bases agree with TRBD1. V shed 3 bases, J shed 0 bases, and the junction held 9 bases outside the gene matches. The CDR3 spans 18 residues. The germline V gene has CDR1 SEHNR and CDR2 FQNEAQ (reference sequence). CDR3 residues: CASSFGWTGSATNEKLFF. CDR3 bases: TGTGCCAGCAGCTTCGGGTGGACAGGGTCTGCAACTAATGAAAAACTGTTTTTT.

As for this clone: Additional DNA sequences in this sample encode the identical CDR3. This chain joins TRBV28 and TRBJ1-1; D unclear. V was clipped by 3 bases and J by 1 base, with 12 bases between them. The germline V gene has CDR1 MDHEN and CDR2 SYDVKM. The CDR3 spans 15 residues. This CDR3 is CASSFRARANTEAFF. The DNA for the CDR3 is TGTGCCAGCAGTTTTAGAGCCCGGGCGAACACTGAAGCTTTCTTT.

The V and J genes are TRBV6-6 and TRBJ2-7, with D tentatively TRBD1 or TRBD2 (5 bases each). Germline-derived CDR1 and CDR2 are MNHNY and SVGAGI (reference sequence). CDR3 length: 15 residues. V shed 7 bases and J shed 3 bases, with 19 bases lying between them. CDR3 residues: CASNKRGAGYYEQYF. The CDR3 region has the DNA TGTGCCAGCAACAAGAGAGGGGCAGGATACTACGAGCAGTACTTC.

The chain combines TRBV27 with TRBJ2-5; 8 bases are a match to TRBD2. The last part of the DNA fits TRBJ2-7 better; the J call may be wrong. Per germline, CDR1 MNHEY and CDR2 SMNVEV (reference sequence). The CDR3 runs to 13 residues. The CDR3 reads CASRGGQKGEQYF. CDR3 nucleotide sequence: TGTGCCAGCCGGGGGGGCCAAAAGGGCGAGCAGTACTTC.

V usage is TRBV7-6 and J usage is TRBJ1-2; tentative D call: TRBD1 (5 bases). CDR1 and CDR2 (germline): SGHVS, FNYEAQ. Between the trimmed V and J ends, which lost 8 bases and 0 bases, there was a span of 7 bases. The CDR3 runs to 12 residues. CDR3 DNA sequence: TGTGCCAGCGGGGCAGCTAACTATGGCTACACCTTC. Translated: CASGAANYGYTF.

The rearrangement links TRBV4-1 to TRBJ1-2; the match to TRBD1 covers 8 bases. The CDR3 has 14 amino acids. The V gene end was trimmed by 3 bases and the J gene end by 4 bases; junction bases not matched to a gene: 4. Germline V gene sequence: CDR1 MGHRA, CDR2 YSYEKL. The CDR3 reads CASSHPDRAYGYTF. The CDR3 region has the DNA TGCGCCAGCAGCCACCCGGACAGGGCCTATGGCTACACCTTC.

The sample holds many counts of this clone. The chain recombines TRBV28 with TRBJ2-1; D could derive from TRBD1 or TRBD2 (5 bases each). This CDR3 has 16 residues. V was shortened by 4 bases and J by 0 bases, with 13 bases between the two germline ends. CDR1 and CDR2 (germline): MDHEN, SYDVKM. The CDR3 is CASSWGIPFSYNEQFF. The DNA of the CDR3 is TGTGCCAGCAGTTGGGGGATACCTTTCTCCTACAATGAGCAGTTCTTC.

The chain carries TRBV14 and TRBJ2-5; D unresolved. Trimming stripped 0 bases from V and 4 bases from J, with 9 bases between. Germline V CDR1 and CDR2: SGHDN, FVKESK. The CDR3 has 14 amino acids. CDR3 DNA: TGTGCCAGCAGCCAAGATAGGTATGCAGAGACCCAGTACTTC. It encodes CASSQDRYAETQYF.

The chain joins TRBV19 to TRBJ1-5; 8 positions match TRBD1. CDR3 length equals 15 residues. The germline gives CDR1 LNHDA, CDR2 SQIVND (reference sequence). V shed 7 bases, J shed 6 bases, and the junction held 11 bases outside the gene matches. The CDR3 reads CASTLDRVRPQPQHF. The CDR3 DNA reads TGTGCCAGTACCCTGGACAGGGTGAGGCCTCAGCCCCAGCATTTT.

This clone occurred a few times. The chain recombines TRBV5-1 with TRBJ2-1; 11 positions match TRBD2. The CDR3 contains 16 residues. V gave up 4 bases and J gave up 10 bases; unmatched junction bases: 13. Germline lookup yields CDR1 SGHRS and CDR2 YFSETQ. CDR3 amino acids: CASSPTSGSTPHEQFF. The CDR3 nucleotides read TGCGCCAGCAGCCCAACTAGCGGGAGCACCCCTCACGAGCAGTTCTTC.

This clone was seen a single time. This chain links TRBV6-5 with TRBJ2-1; D gene unclear. This CDR3 comprises 15 residues. V lost 0 bases and J lost 0, with 6 bases in between. CDR1 MNHEY and CDR2 SVGAGI come from the germline V gene. CDR3 sequence reads: CASSYSLSSYNEQFF. Written as DNA, the CDR3 is TGTGCCAGCAGTTACTCACTGAGCTCCTACAATGAGCAGTTCTTC.

The chain carries TRBV9 and TRBJ2-1, with TRBD2 matching 10 bases. Germline loops: CDR1 SGDLS, CDR2 YYNGEE. The CDR3 covers 15 residues. With V trimmed by 3 bases and J by 10 bases, 10 bases remained unmatched. The DNA for the CDR3 is TGTGCCAGCAGCGCCGGACTAGCGGCCACAGGGGAGCAGTTCTTC. Amino acids: CASSAGLAATGEQFF. Supplemented by reference TRBV9 and TRBJ2-1, the full variable domain reads DSGVTQTPKHLITATGQRVTLRCSPRSGDLSVYWYQQSLDQGLQFLIQYYNGEERAKGNILERFSAQQFPDLHSELNLSSLELGDSALYFCASSAGLAATGEQFFGPGTRLTVL.

The chain is built from TRBV7-3 and TRBJ2-2; no reliable D call. The CDR3 totals 13 residues. V lost 7 bases and J 5 bases, leaving 11 bases between the germline ends. Germline values: CDR1 SGHTA, CDR2 FQGTGA. In nucleotides, the CDR3 is TGTGCCAGCAAGGCATTGAGGACCGGGGAGCTGTTTTTT. Translation: CASKALRTGELFF. Filled out from reference TRBV7-3 and TRBJ2-2, the complete variable domain reads GAGVSQTPSNKVTEKGKYVELRCDPISGHTALYWYRQSLGQGPEFLIYFQGTGAADDSGLPNDRFFAVRPEGSVSTLKIQRTERGDSAVYLCASKALRTGELFFGEGSRLTVL.

This clone has a single count. This rearrangement joins TRBV10-3 to TRBJ2-1; TRBD2 aligns across 10 bases. The germline V gene has CDR1 ENHRY and CDR2 SYGVKD. CDR3 length: 15 amino acids. V was pared by 0 bases and J by 7 bases, with 3 bases of the junction left unmatched. CDR3 sequence: CAISESLAGANEQFF. The CDR3 DNA is TGTGCCATCAGTGAGTCCCTAGCGGGAGCGAATGAGCAGTTCTTC.